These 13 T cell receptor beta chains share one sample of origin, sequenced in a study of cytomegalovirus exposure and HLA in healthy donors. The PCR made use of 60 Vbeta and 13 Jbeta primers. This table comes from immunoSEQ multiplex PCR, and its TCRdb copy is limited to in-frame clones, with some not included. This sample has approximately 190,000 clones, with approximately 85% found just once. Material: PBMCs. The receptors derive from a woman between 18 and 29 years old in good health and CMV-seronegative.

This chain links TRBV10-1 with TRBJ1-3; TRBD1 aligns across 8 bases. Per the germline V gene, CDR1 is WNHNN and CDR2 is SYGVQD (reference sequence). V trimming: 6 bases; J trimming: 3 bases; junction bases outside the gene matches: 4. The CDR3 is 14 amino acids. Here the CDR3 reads CASSDRGLGNTIYF. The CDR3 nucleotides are TGCGCCAGCAGCGACAGGGGTCTTGGAAACACCATATATTTT.

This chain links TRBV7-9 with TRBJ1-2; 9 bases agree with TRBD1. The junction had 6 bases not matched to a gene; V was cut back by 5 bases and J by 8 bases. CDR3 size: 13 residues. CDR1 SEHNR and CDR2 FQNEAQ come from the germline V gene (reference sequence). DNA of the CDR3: TGTGCCAGCAGCCTCGACAGGGGGGGAGGCTACACCTTC. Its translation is CASSLDRGGGYTF. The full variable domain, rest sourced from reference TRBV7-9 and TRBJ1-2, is DTGVSQNPRHKITKRGQNVTFRCDPISEHNRLYWYRQTLGQGPEFLTYFQNEAQLEKSRLLSDRFSAERPKGSFSTLEIQRTEQGDSAMYLCASSLDRGGGYTFGSGTRLTVV.

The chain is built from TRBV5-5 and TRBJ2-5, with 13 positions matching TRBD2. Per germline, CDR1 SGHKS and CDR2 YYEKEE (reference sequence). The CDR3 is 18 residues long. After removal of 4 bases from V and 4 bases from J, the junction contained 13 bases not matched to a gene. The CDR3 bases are TGTGCCAGCAGCCTGGAGTGGACTAGCGGGAGCGGCACAGAGACCCAGTACTTC. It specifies CASSLEWTSGSGTETQYF. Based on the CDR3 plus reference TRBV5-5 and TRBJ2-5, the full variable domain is DAGVTQSPTHLIKTRGQQVTLRCSPISGHKSVSWYQQVLGQGPQFIFQYYEKEERGRGNFPDRFSARQFPNYSSELNVNALLLGDSALYLCASSLEWTSGSGTETQYFGPGTRLLVL.

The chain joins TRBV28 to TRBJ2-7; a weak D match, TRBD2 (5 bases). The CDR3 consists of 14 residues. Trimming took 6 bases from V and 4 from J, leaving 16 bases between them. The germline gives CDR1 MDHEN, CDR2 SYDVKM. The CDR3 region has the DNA TGTGCCAGCAGGTACGGCGGGTCTTTTTACGAGCAGTACTTC. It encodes CASRYGGSFYEQYF.

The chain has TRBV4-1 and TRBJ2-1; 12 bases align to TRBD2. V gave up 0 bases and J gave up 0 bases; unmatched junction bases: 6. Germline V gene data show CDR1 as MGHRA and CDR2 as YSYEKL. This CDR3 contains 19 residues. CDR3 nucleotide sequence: TGCGCCAGCAGCCAAGAGGGCCTAGCGGGGGGGAGCTCCTACAATGAGCAGTTCTTC. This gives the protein CASSQEGLAGGSSYNEQFF.

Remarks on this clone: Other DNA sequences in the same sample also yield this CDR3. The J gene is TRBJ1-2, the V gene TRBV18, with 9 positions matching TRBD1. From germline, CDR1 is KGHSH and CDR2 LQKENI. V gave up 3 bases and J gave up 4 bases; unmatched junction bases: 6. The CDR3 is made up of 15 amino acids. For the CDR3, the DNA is TGTGCCAGCTCACCGCCGGGACAGGGACCCTATGGCTACACCTTC. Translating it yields CASSPPGQGPYGYTF. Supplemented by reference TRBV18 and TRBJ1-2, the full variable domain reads NAGVMQNPRHLVRRRGQEARLRCSPMKGHSHVYWYRQLPEEGLKFMVYLQKENIIDESGMPKERFSAEFPKEGPSILRIQQVVRGDSAAYFCASSPPGQGPYGYTFGSGTRLTVV.

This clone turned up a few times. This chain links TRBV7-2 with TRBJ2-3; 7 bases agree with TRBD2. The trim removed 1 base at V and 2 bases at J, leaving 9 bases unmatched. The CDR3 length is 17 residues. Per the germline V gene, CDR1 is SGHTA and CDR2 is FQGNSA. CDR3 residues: CASSLVFGRGNTDTQYF. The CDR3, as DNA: TGTGCCAGCAGCTTAGTCTTTGGGAGGGGCAACACAGATACGCAGTATTTT.

In DNA, the CDR3 is TGTGCCAGCTCACCGACTTACCACGAGCAGTACTTC. Its translation is CASSPTYHEQYF. The rearrangement links TRBV18 to TRBJ2-7, with D unresolved. Germline CDR1 reads KGHSH; CDR2 reads LQKENI. The CDR3 is made up of 12 amino acids. Trimming stripped 3 bases from V and 5 bases from J, with 8 bases between.

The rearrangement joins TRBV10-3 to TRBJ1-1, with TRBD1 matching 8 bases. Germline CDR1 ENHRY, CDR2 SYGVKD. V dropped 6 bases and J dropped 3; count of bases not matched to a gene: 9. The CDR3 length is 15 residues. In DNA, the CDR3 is TGTGCCATCAGCCAACAGTCGACAGGGGACACTGAAGCTTTCTTT. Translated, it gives CAISQQSTGDTEAFF.

This chain's CDR3 is CASKWLAAGLNEQFF. The CDR3, as DNA: TGTGCCAGCAAGTGGCTAGCGGCGGGGTTGAATGAGCAGTTCTTC. This rearrangement joins TRBV6-5 to TRBJ2-1, with TRBD2 matching 7 bases. Trimming cost V 7 bases and J 7 bases; bases outside gene matches: 13. Germline CDR1 reads MNHEY; CDR2 reads SVGAGI. The CDR3 runs to 15 residues.

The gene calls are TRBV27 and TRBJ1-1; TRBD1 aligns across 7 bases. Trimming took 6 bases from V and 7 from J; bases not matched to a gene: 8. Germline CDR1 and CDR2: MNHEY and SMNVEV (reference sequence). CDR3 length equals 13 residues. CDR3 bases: TGTGCCAGCAGCCTGACAGGGTCAGGTGAAGCTTTCTTT. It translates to CASSLTGSGEAFF.

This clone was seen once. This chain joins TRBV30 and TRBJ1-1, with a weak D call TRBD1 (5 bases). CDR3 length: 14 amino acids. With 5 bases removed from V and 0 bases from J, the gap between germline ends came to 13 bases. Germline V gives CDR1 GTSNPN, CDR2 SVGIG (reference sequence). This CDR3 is CAWDLGAMNTEAFF. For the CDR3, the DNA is TGTGCCTGGGACCTTGGGGCAATGAACACTGAAGCTTTCTTT.

Here the CDR3 DNA reads TGTGCCAGCAGTTACTCTCTTTCGGGGGGCTACACCTTC. It specifies CASSYSLSGGYTF. This sequence joins TRBV6-5 and TRBJ1-2; D is unclear. The CDR3 has 13 amino acids. The V gene's germline CDR1 is MNHEY and CDR2 SVGAGI. V gave up 0 bases and J gave up 8 bases, with 10 bases separating them.